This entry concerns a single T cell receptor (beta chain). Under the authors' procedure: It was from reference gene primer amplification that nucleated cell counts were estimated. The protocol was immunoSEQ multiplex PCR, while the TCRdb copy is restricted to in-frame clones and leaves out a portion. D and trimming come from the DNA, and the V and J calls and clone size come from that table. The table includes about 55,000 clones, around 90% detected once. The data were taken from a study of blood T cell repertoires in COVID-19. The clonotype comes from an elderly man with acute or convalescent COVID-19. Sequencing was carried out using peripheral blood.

CDR3 DNA sequence: TGTGCCAGTAGTATACAGGGTTTGAGTAATTCACCCCTCCACTTT. This translates into CASSIQGLSNSPLHF. The rearrangement joins TRBV19 to TRBJ1-6; D may be TRBD1 (5 bases). V was cut by 2 bases and J by 6 bases, with 11 bases left in between. Germline CDR1 reads LNHDA; CDR2 reads SQIVND (reference sequence). This CDR3 spans 15 amino acids.